This is a list of T cell receptor beta chains from one sample in a study of shared clonotypes between healthy human individuals. Libraries were prepared by immunoSEQ multiplex PCR; TCRdb keeps only in-frame clonotypes and omits some of them. The data show approximately 2.5 million clones, roughly 92% seen once. Material: naive CD4+ T cells sorted from blood. The receptors were sampled from a man younger than 35 in good health. The CDR3 runs from the conserved cysteine through the conserved F or W. D genes are given only for firm matches. Size tells how often a clone was seen (once, few, many) or the class of an expanded clone, and some rows leave it out.

D	V	J	size	DNA	CDR3
-	TRBV7-6	TRBJ2-7	-	TGTGCCAGCAGCTTAGGGCGCGGGGCCTACGAGCAGTACTTC	CASSLGRGAYEQYF
-	TRBV18	TRBJ1-1	-	TGTGCCAGCTCACCACTGGGGGGGACTGAAGCTTTCTTT	CASSPLGGTEAFF
-	TRBV5-5	TRBJ1-1	-	TGTGCCAGCAGCACGGGACAAATGAACACTGAAGCTTTCTTT	CASSTGQMNTEAFF
TRBD1	TRBV5-4	TRBJ2-3	-	TGTGCCAGCAGCTTTAGACAGGGGGGAGATACGCAGTATTTT	CASSFRQGGDTQYF
TRBD1	TRBV30	TRBJ2-7	-	TGTGCCTGGACTAAGCCCGGGACAGCCACCTACGAGCAGTACTTC	CAWTKPGTATYEQYF
TRBD2	TRBV30	TRBJ2-3	-	TGTGCCTGGAGTGGACTAGCGGGGGGCACAGATACGCAGTATTTT	CAWSGLAGGTDTQYF
TRBD2	TRBV11-3	TRBJ2-1	once	TGTGCCAGCAGCCCAAGGACTAGCGGGAGCAATGAGCAGTTCTTC	CASSPRTSGSNEQFF
-	TRBV19	TRBJ1-2	-	TGTGCCAGTAGTATCGGCCAGTTACCTAACTATGGCTACACCTTC	CASSIGQLPNYGYTF
TRBD1	TRBV5-4	TRBJ1-1	-	TGTGCCAGCAGCCCTGGACAGGGTTTGACTGAAGCTTTCTTT	CASSPGQGLTEAFF
TRBD2	TRBV6-4	TRBJ2-1	once	TGTGCCAGCCTTCCCGGGACTAGCGGGACCAATGAGCAGTTCTTC	CASLPGTSGTNEQFF
-	TRBV14	TRBJ2-7	-	TGTGCCAGCAGCCAAGAATACAGATCCTACGAGCAGTACTTC	CASSQEYRSYEQYF
TRBD1	TRBV7-2	TRBJ2-5	-	TGTGCCAGCCAAACGGGACAGGGGGTTCGAGAGACCCAGTACTTC	CASQTGQGVRETQYF
TRBD2	TRBV6-6	TRBJ2-1	-	TGTGCCAGCAGGCGGGGACTAGCGGGAGTGCTCAATGAGCAGTTCTTC	CASRRGLAGVLNEQFF
TRBD2	TRBV9	TRBJ2-5	-	TGTGCCAGCAGCGCAAGCACTAGCGGCCAAGAGACCCAGTACTTC	CASSASTSGQETQYF
-	TRBV19	TRBJ2-1	-	TGTGCCAGTAGTATACGTACAAGTTCCTACAATGAGCAGTTCTTC	CASSIRTSSYNEQFF
TRBD1	TRBV4-3	TRBJ2-3	few	TGCGCCAGCAGCCAAGATAGGGGACAGTTGGGCACAGATACGCAGTATTTT	CASSQDRGQLGTDTQYF
-	TRBV2	TRBJ2-3	-	TGTGCCAGCAGTGATGGGGGGGGCAGCACAGATACGCAGTATTTT	CASSDGGGSTDTQYF
-	TRBV9	TRBJ2-1	-	TGTGCCAGCAGCGTAGGACTTCAGACACGGGATGAGCAGTTCTTC	CASSVGLQTRDEQFF
-	TRBV6-5	TRBJ2-2	-	TGTGCCAGCAGTTCGCCAGGGGAGCTGTTTTTT	CASSSPGELFF
-	TRBV5-1	TRBJ2-2	-	TGCGCCAGCAGCTTGGATCCGGGGGCGGGAACCGGGGAGCTGTTTTTT	CASSLDPGAGTGELFF
-	TRBV30	TRBJ2-7	-	TGTGCCTGGGCTCCCGGACCGGGTGAGCAGTACTTC	CAWAPGPGEQYF
-	TRBV18	TRBJ2-7	-	TGTGCCAGCTCACCACCCCAACTGTTATACGAGCAGTACTTC	CASSPPQLLYEQYF
-	TRBV10-2	TRBJ2-5	-	TGCGCCAGCTCCTCCGGGACACCAGAGGGGGAGACCCAGTACTTC	CASSSGTPEGETQYF
TRBD2	TRBV9	TRBJ2-1	-	TGTGCCAGCAGCGTAGGACTAGCGGGAGAGTGGAGCTCCTACAATGAGCAGTTCTTC	CASSVGLAGEWSSYNEQFF
TRBD1	TRBV18	TRBJ1-3	-	TGTGCCAGCTCACCACAGGGGGCCTCTGGAAACACCATATATTTT	CASSPQGASGNTIYF
TRBD2	TRBV7-9	TRBJ2-3	-	TGTGCCAGCAACGTACTAGCGGGAGGGCCGGATACGCAGTATTTT	CASNVLAGGPDTQYF
TRBD1	TRBV6-5	TRBJ1-2	-	TGTGCCAGCAGAACGGACAGGGTCGGTGGCTACACCTTC	CASRTDRVGGYTF
-	TRBV7-8	TRBJ2-5	-	TGTGCCACCTCAAGGGTCCAAGAGACCCAGTACTTC	CATSRVQETQYF
TRBD2	TRBV23-1	TRBJ2-1	-	TGCGCCAGCACTCTACAGGGCTGCAGGGGACTAGCGAGAAACCACTCCTACAATGAGCAGTTCTTC	CASTLQGCRGLARNHSYNEQFF
TRBD1	TRBV5-6	TRBJ1-2	-	TGTGCCAGCAGCCCCAGGGACAGGGGGTTTGGAAACTATGGCTACACCTTC	CASSPRDRGFGNYGYTF
-	TRBV19	TRBJ2-1	once	TGTGCCAGTAGTATTATGGTGGGGAAGAACGGTGAGCAGTTCTTC	CASSIMVGKNGEQFF
TRBD1	TRBV30	TRBJ1-2	-	TGTGCCTGGAAAGGACAGGAGGTTTACTATGGCTACACCTTC	CAWKGQEVYYGYTF
TRBD2	TRBV6-5	TRBJ2-5	-	TGTGCCAGCAGTTGGGGACTAGCGGGAGTGACAGAGACCCAGTACTTC	CASSWGLAGVTETQYF